This T cell receptor (beta chain) was retrieved from a study of blood T cell repertoires in COVID-19. Background on the study: Acute and convalescent COVID-19 specimens originated in the United States, Italy and Spain. Sample material is recorded as cDNA or gDNA derived from T cells, B-cell-depleted T cells, or PBMCs.

Per the original methods: Counts of nucleated cells, estimated from reference gene primer amplification, were obtained. Method: immunoSEQ multiplex PCR; TCRdb's copy keeps in-frame clones and lacks some. That table is the source of V, J and clone size, and D and trimming were worked out from the DNA. The data show a few hundred thousand clones, roughly 88% seen once. The CDR3 extends over 15 amino acids. Germline CDR1 and CDR2: SGHRS and YFSETQ. Unmatched junction bases numbered 5, after V lost 4 bases and J lost 2 bases. Source material: peripheral blood. This TCR was recovered from a woman aged 50 to 60 with active or convalescent COVID-19. V and J are TRBV5-1 and TRBJ2-2; TRBD1 matches 7 bases. CDR3 sequence: CASSLTGLNTGELFF. The CDR3 DNA follows: TGCGCCAGCAGCCTGACAGGGTTAAACACCGGGGAGCTGTTTTTT.